This TCR beta chain was profiled in a study of T cells in Graves' hyperthyroidism and ophthalmopathy. Study context: Peripheral blood specimens were obtained at initial diagnosis, prior to any treatment. Regarding the study as a whole: The model made its ophthalmopathy prediction, and onset followed a median approximately six months later.

Exclusion of a patient resulted from uncontrolled infection, other autoimmune disease, pregnancy or lactation. PBMCs were obtained from 10 ml fresh peripheral blood. This clonotype came up many times. The target antigen is unknown. Researchers took RNA transcripts and amplified the TCR beta CDR3 regions from them. The TCR CDR3 first-round RT-PCR relied on the HTBI primer set. TCRdb reanalysed the multiplex PCR reads using MiXCR and keeps one entry per CDR3 protein. This table has about 410,000 distinct CDR3 sequences, 14% appearing once. The germline V gene encodes CDR1 SNHLY and CDR2 FYNNEI. Trimming shortened V by 3 bases and J by 14 bases, and 20 bases separated the two germline ends. The CDR3 is made up of 15 amino acids.

Sequenced sample: blood. This TCR came from a young woman with Graves' ophthalmopathy. V and J are TRBV2 and TRBJ1-6; no firm D call. The CDR3 spells CASSDGPGPVITLHF. The CDR3 DNA reads TGTGCCAGCAGTGATGGACCCGGGCCGGTGATCACCCTCCACTTT.